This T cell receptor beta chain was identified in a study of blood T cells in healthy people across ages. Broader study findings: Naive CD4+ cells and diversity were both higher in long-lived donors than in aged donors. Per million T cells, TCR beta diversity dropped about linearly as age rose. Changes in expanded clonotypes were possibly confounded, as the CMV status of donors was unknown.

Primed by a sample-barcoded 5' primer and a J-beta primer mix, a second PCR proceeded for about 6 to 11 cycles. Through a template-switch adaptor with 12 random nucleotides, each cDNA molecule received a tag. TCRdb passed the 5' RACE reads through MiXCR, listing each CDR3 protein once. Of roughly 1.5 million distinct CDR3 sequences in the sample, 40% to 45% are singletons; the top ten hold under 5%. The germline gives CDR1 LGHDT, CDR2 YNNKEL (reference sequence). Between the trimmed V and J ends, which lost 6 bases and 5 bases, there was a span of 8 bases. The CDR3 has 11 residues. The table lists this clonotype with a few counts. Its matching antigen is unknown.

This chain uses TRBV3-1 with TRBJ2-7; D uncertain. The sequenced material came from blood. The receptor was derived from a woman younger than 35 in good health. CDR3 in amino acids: CASRGNNEQYF. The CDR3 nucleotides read TGTGCCAGCAGGGGGAACAACGAGCAGTACTTC.